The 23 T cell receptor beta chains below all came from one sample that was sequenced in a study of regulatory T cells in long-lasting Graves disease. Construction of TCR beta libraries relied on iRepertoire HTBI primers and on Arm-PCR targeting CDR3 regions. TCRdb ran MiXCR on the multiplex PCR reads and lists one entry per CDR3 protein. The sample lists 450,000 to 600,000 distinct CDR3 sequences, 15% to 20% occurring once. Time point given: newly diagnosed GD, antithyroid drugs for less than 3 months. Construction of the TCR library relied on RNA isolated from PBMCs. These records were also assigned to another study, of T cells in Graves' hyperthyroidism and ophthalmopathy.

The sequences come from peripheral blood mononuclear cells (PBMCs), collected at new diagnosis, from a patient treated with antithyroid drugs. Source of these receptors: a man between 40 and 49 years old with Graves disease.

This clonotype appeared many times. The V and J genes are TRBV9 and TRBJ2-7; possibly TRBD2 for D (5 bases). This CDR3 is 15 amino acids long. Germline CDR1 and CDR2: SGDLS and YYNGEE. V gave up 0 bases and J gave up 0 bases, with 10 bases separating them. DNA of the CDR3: TGTGCCAGCAGCGTAGGGGGAGTTACCTCCTACGAGCAGTACTTC. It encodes CASSVGGVTSYEQYF.

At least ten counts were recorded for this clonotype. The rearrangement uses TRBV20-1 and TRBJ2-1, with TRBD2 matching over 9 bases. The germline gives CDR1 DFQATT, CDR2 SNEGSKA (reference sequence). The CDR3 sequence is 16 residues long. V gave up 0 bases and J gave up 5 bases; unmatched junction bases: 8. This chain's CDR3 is CSARDQLAGKNNEQFF. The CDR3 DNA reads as TGCAGTGCTAGAGATCAGCTAGCGGGGAAAAACAATGAGCAGTTCTTC.

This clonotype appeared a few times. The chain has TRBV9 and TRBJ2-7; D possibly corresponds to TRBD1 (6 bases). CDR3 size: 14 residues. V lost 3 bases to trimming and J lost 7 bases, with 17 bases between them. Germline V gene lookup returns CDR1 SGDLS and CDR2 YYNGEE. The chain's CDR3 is CASSEGTIQREQYF. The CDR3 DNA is TGTGCCAGCAGCGAGGGGACAATACAGCGGGAGCAGTACTTC.

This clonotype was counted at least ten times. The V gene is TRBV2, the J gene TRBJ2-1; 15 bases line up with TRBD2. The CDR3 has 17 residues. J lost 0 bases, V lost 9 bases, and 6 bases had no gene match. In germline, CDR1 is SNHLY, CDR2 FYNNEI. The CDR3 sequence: CARTGLAGGSSYNEQFF. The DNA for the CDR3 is TGTGCCAGAACGGGACTAGCGGGAGGTAGCTCCTACAATGAGCAGTTCTTC.

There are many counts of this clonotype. CDR3 in amino acids: CASSSRTSGRFNEQFF. CDR3 DNA: TGTGCCAGCAGTTCCAGGACTAGCGGGAGGTTCAATGAGCAGTTCTTC. The chain links TRBV12-3 or TRBV12-4 to TRBJ2-1; TRBD2 matches at 14 bases. The CDR3 is 16 amino acids. The junction had 5 bases not matched to a gene; V was cut back by 4 bases and J by 6 bases.

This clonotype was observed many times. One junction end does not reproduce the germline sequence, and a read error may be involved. The CDR3 region has the DNA TGTGCCAGCAGCGACCTGGACGGTTACGAGCAGTACTTC. Its protein product is CASSDLDGYEQYF. The chain uses TRBV10-1 and TRBJ2-7, with D uncertain. Per the germline V gene, CDR1 is WNHNN and CDR2 is SYGVQD (reference sequence). The CDR3 consists of 13 residues.

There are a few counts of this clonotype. The CDR3 DNA follows: TGTGCCACCAGTGATTTGTCCACCCATGGCTACACCTTC. Protein sequence: CATSDLSTHGYTF. The J gene is TRBJ1-2, the V gene TRBV24-1; D remains unclear. This CDR3 is built from 13 residues. Trimming took 0 bases from V and 6 from J, leaving 7 bases between them. The germline gives CDR1 KGHDR, CDR2 SFDVKD.

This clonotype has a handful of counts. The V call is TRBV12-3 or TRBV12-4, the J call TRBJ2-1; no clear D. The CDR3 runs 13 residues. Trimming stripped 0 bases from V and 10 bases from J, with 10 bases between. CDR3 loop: CASSLASWTEQFF. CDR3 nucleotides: TGTGCCAGCAGTTTAGCGTCTTGGACGGAGCAGTTCTTC.

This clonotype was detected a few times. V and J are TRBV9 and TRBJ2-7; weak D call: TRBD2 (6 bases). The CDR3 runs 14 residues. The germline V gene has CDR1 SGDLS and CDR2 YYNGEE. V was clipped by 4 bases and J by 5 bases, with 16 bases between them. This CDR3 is CASSPGGSLDEQYF. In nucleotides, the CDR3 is TGTGCCAGCAGCCCAGGAGGGAGCTTGGACGAGCAGTACTTC.

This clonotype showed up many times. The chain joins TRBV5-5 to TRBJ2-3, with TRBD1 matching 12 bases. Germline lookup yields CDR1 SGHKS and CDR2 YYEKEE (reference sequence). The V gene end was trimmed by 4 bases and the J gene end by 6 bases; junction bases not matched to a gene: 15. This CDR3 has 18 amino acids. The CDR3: CASSQGDRGPRVADTQYF. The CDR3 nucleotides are TGTGCCAGCAGCCAGGGGGACAGGGGGCCGAGAGTGGCCGATACGCAGTATTTT. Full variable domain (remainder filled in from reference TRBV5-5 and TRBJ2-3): DAGVTQSPTHLIKTRGQQVTLRCSPISGHKSVSWYQQVLGQGPQFIFQYYEKEERGRGNFPDRFSARQFPNYSSELNVNALLLGDSALYLCASSQGDRGPRVADTQYFGPGTRLTVL.

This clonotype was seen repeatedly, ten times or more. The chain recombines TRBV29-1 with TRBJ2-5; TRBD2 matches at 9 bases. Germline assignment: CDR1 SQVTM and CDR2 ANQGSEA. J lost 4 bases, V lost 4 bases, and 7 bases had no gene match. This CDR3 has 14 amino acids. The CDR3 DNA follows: TGCAGCGTTGCGGCGGGAGGGGGGGGAGAGACCCAGTACTTC. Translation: CSVAAGGGGETQYF.

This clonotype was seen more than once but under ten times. The CDR3 DNA follows: TGTGCCAGCAGCCAGAAGCTCGAGCTTAATTCACCCCTCCACTTT. This translates into CASSQKLELNSPLHF. V and J are TRBV7-8 and TRBJ1-6, with D uncertain. The germline V gene has CDR1 SGHVS and CDR2 FQNEAQ. The CDR3 is 15 residues long. V was shortened by 5 bases and J by 6 bases, with 14 bases between the two germline ends.

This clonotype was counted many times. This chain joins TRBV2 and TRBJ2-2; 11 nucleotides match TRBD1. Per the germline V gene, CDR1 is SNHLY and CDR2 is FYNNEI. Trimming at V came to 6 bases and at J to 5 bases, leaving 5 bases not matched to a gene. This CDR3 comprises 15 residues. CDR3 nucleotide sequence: TGTGCCAGCAGGGGACAGGGGGTGGCGACCGGGGAGCTGTTTTTT. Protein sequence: CASRGQGVATGELFF.

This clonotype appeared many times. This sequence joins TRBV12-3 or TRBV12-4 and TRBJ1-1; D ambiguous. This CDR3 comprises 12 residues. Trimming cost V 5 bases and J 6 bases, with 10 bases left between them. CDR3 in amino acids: CASSEGSPEAFF. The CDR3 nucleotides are TGTGCCAGCAGTGAGGGATCTCCTGAAGCTTTCTTT.

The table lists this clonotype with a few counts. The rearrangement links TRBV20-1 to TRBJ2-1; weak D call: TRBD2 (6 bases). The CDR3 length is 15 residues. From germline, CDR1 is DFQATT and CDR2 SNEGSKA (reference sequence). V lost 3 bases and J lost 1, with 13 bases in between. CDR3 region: CSASKLAQSYNEQFF. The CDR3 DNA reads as TGCAGTGCTAGCAAACTAGCCCAGTCCTACAATGAGCAGTTCTTC.

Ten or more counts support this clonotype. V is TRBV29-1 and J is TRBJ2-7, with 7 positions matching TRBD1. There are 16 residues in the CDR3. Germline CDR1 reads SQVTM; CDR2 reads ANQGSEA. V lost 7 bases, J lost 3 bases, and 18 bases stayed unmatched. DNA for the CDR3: TGCAGCGCGAGGGGTCGACAGGGTCAATCCCTCTACGAGCAGTACTTC. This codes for CSARGRQGQSLYEQYF.

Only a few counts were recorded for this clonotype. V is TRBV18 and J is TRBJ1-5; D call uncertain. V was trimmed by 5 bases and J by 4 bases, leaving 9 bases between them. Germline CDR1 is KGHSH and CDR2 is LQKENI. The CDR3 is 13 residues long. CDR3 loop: CASSGKGNQPQHF. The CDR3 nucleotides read TGTGCCAGCTCAGGGAAGGGAAATCAGCCCCAGCATTTT.

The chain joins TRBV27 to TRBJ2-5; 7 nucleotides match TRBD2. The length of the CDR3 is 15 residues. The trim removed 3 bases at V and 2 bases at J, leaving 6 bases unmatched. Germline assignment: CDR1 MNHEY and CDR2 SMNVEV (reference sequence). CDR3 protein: CASSFWASGQETQYF. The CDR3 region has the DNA TGTGCCAGCAGTTTTTGGGCTAGCGGACAAGAGACCCAGTACTTC.

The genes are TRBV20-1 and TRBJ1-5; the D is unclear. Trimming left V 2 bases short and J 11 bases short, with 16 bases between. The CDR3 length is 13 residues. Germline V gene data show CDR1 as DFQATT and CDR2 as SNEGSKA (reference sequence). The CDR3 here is CSARLRAPGAQHF. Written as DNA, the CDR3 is TGCAGTGCTAGATTGAGGGCGCCTGGGGCCCAGCATTTT.

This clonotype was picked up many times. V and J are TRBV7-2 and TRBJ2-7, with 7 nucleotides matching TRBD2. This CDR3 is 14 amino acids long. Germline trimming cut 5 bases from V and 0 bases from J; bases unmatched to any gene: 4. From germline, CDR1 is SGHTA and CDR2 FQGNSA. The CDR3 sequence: CASSRTSDSYEQYF. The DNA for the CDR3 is TGTGCCAGCAGCCGTACTAGCGACTCCTACGAGCAGTACTTC.

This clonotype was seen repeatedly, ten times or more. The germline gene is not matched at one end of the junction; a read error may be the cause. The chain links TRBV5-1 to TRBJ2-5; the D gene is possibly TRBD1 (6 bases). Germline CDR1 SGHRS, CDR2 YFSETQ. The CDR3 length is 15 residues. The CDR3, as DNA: TGTGCCAGCAGCTTGGGGACACCCAACTTGGAGACCCAGTACTTC. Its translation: CASSLGTPNLETQYF.

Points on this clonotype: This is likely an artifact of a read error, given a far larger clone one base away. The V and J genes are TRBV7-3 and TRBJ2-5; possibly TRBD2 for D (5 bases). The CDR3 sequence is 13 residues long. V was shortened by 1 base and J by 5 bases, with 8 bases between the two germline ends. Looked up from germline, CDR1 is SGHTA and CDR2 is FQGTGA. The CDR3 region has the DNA TGTGCCAGCAGCTTAAGCTGGGAGGAGACCCAGTACTTC. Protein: CASSLSWEETQYF.

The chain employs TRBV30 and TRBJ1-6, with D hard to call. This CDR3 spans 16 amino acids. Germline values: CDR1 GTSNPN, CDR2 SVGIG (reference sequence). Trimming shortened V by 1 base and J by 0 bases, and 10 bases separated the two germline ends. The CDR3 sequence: CAWSGRPSSYNSPLHF. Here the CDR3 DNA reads TGTGCCTGGAGTGGCCGACCGAGCTCCTATAATTCACCCCTCCACTTT.